Each of the 12 T cell receptor beta chains below was sequenced from the same sample in a study of OX40 agonist ivuxolimab in advanced cancers. Using immunoSEQ multiplex PCR, the repertoire was profiled, and TCRdb retains in-frame clones only, with some absent. Of roughly 48,000 clones in the sample, over 60% are singletons; the top ten hold 6.5% to 9%. The material was CD4+ or CD8+ T cells sorted from blood, obtained in a trial of the OX40 agonist ivuxolimab. These receptors all come from an adult with an advanced solid tumor such as melanoma, head and neck, liver or kidney cancer.

The V gene is TRBV2, the J gene TRBJ2-7, with unresolved D. CDR1 is SNHLY, CDR2 FYNNEI, per germline. CDR3 length: 11 residues. Trimming took 3 bases from V and 4 from J, leaving 4 bases between them. The CDR3 loop reads CASSEFYEQYF. Here the CDR3 DNA reads TGTGCCAGCAGTGAGTTTTACGAGCAGTACTTC.

This clone came up a few times. The V gene is TRBV19, the J gene TRBJ2-2; TRBD2 is a possible D gene (6 bases). The V gene lost 5 bases and the J gene lost 7 bases, with 11 bases spanning the gap. CDR3 length equals 13 residues. The germline CDR1 and CDR2 sequences are LNHDA and SQIVND (reference sequence). The CDR3 DNA reads as TGTGCCAGTAGTGGAGGGTTGGGCGGGGAGCTGTTTTTT. Its translation is CASSGGLGGELFF. The complete variable domain, with remaining parts taken from reference TRBV19 and TRBJ2-2, reads DGGITQSPKYLFRKEGQNVTLSCEQNLNHDAMYWYRQDPGQGLRLIYYSQIVNDFQKGDIAEGYSVSREKKESFPLTVTSAQKNPTAFYLCASSGGLGGELFFGEGSRLTVL.

The rearrangement joins TRBV18 to TRBJ1-1; D unresolved. The CDR3 runs to 13 residues. The V and J ends lost 2 bases and 0 bases respectively, with 4 bases between them. Per the germline V gene, CDR1 is KGHSH and CDR2 is LQKENI. CDR3 nucleotides: TGTGCCAGCTCACCAGCGGTGAACACTGAAGCTTTCTTT. It encodes CASSPAVNTEAFF.

This clone came up once. This sequence joins TRBV11-2 and TRBJ1-3; possibly TRBD1 for D (5 bases). This CDR3 contains 16 residues. V was cut by 3 bases and J by 0 bases, with 12 bases left in between. CDR1 is SGHAT, CDR2 FQNNGV, per germline. The DNA of the CDR3 is TGTGCCAGCAGCTTGTGGGGACGGGACTCTGGAAACACCATATATTTT. It codes for CASSLWGRDSGNTIYF.

The chain links TRBV30 to TRBJ1-6; D is unclear. The CDR3 covers 13 residues. V lost 1 base and J lost 5, with 6 bases in between. From germline, CDR1 is GTSNPN and CDR2 SVGIG (reference sequence). The CDR3 protein is CAWSAQDNSPLHF. Written as DNA, the CDR3 is TGTGCCTGGAGTGCCCAGGATAATTCACCCCTCCACTTT. The entire variable domain, with the rest obtained from reference TRBV30 and TRBJ1-6, is as follows: SQTIHQWPATLVQPVGSPLSLECTVEGTSNPNLYWYRQAAGRGLQLLFYSVGIGQISSEVPQNLSASRPQDRQFILSSKKLLLSDSGFYLCAWSAQDNSPLHFGNGTRLTVT.

A few counts support this clone. The chain links TRBV19 to TRBJ1-2, with D unresolved. The V gene lost 7 bases and the J gene lost 6 bases, with 18 bases spanning the gap. CDR1 LNHDA and CDR2 SQIVND come from the germline V gene (reference sequence). This CDR3 region has 14 residues. The CDR3, as DNA: TGTGCCAGTATTGGGCAGCTCCCGCCCCATGGCTACACCTTC. It encodes CASIGQLPPHGYTF. Full variable domain (rest looked up from reference TRBV19 and TRBJ1-2): DGGITQSPKYLFRKEGQNVTLSCEQNLNHDAMYWYRQDPGQGLRLIYYSQIVNDFQKGDIAEGYSVSREKKESFPLTVTSAQKNPTAFYLCASIGQLPPHGYTFGSGTRLTVV.

J is TRBJ2-5 and V is TRBV6-6; D not resolved. V gave up 2 bases and J gave up 2 bases, with 15 bases separating them. CDR3 length: 16 amino acids. Looked up from germline, CDR1 is MNHNY and CDR2 is SVGAGI (reference sequence). CDR3 residues: CASSYLTGQAQETQYF. Written as DNA, the CDR3 is TGTGCCAGCAGTTACCTGACCGGGCAGGCACAAGAGACCCAGTACTTC.

Only one count was recorded for this clone. This CDR3 is CASSNYEEQYF. CDR3 in DNA: TGTGCCAGCAGTAACTATGAGGAGCAGTACTTC. The chain is built from TRBV2 and TRBJ2-7; D unresolved. With 5 bases removed from V and 7 bases from J, the gap between germline ends came to 9 bases. The length of the CDR3 is 11 residues. CDR1 SNHLY and CDR2 FYNNEI come from the germline V gene.

The chain uses TRBV30 and TRBJ1-1; D is ambiguous. CDR1 is GTSNPN, CDR2 SVGIG, per germline (reference sequence). Trimming pared 3 bases from V and 4 bases from J, leaving 15 bases between. CDR3 length: 14 amino acids. CDR3 loop: CAWRRMGMSTEAFF. The DNA of the CDR3 is TGTGCCTGGAGGAGAATGGGGATGAGCACTGAAGCTTTCTTT.

This clone occurred once. The junction differs from germline at one of its ends, possibly a read error. The chain carries TRBV7-8 and TRBJ2-1; D not resolved. The CDR3 has 13 amino acids. CDR1 is SGHVS and CDR2 is FQNEAQ in the germline V gene. DNA of the CDR3: TGTGCCAGCAGCGGCCAGAGTTCGAATGAGCGGTTCTTC. Amino acids: CASSGQSSNERFF.

This rearrangement joins TRBV6-1 to TRBJ2-7, with 11 bases lining up with TRBD2. Germline V lookup: CDR1 MNHNS, CDR2 SASEGT. The CDR3 length is 14 residues. Trimming took 7 bases from V and 4 from J; bases not matched to a gene: 6. The CDR3 reads CASKLAGESYEQYF. For the CDR3, the DNA is TGTGCCAGCAAACTAGCGGGAGAGTCTTACGAGCAGTACTTC.

The V gene is TRBV30, the J gene TRBJ2-2; TRBD1 matches 7 bases. CDR1 and CDR2 from the germline V gene are GTSNPN and SVGIG (reference sequence). This CDR3 has 13 residues. With V trimmed by 8 bases and J by 4 bases, 7 bases remained unmatched. This chain's CDR3 is CAATGDGTGELFF. CDR3 coding DNA: TGTGCCGCAACAGGGGACGGCACCGGGGAGCTGTTTTTT.